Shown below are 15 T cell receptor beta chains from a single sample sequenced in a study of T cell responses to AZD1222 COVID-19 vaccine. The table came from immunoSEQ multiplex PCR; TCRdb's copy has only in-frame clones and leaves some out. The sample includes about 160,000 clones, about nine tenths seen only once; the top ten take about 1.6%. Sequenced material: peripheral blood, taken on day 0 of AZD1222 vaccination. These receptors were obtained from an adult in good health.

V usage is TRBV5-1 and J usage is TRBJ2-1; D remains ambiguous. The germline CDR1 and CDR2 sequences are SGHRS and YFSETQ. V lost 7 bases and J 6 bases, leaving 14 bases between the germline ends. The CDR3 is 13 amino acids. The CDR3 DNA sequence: TGCGCCAGCCAACACCCCTATTCCAATGAGCAGTTCTTC. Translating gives CASQHPYSNEQFF.

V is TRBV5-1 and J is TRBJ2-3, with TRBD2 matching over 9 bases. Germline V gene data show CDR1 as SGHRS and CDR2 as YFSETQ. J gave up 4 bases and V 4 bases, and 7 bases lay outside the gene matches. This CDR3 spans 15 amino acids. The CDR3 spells CASSLRAGGPDTQYF. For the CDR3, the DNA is TGCGCCAGCAGCCTCCGGGCGGGGGGGCCAGATACGCAGTATTTT.

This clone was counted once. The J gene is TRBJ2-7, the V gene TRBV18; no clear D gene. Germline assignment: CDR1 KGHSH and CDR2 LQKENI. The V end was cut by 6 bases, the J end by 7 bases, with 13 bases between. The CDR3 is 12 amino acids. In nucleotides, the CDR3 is TGTGCCAGCTCCCCTGGTAGAGGTGAGCAGTACTTC. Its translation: CASSPGRGEQYF.

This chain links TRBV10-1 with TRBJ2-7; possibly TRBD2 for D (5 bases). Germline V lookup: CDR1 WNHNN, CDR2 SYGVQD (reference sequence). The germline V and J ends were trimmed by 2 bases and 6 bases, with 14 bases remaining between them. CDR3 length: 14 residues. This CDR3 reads CASSESGPEGEQYF. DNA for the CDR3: TGCGCCAGCAGTGAGAGCGGACCCGAAGGCGAGCAGTACTTC.

CDR3 sequence (DNA): TGTGCCAGCAGCGCAGGGGAAAGTGGCTACACCTTC. Protein sequence: CASSAGESGYTF. The V and J genes are TRBV2 and TRBJ1-2; tentative D call: TRBD1 (6 bases). The CDR3 is 12 residues long. Germline V CDR1 and CDR2: SNHLY, FYNNEI. V was cut by 6 bases and J by 7 bases, with 12 bases left in between. The entire variable domain, with the rest obtained from reference TRBV2 and TRBJ1-2, is as follows: EPEVTQTPSHQVTQMGQEVILRCVPISNHLYFYWYRQILGQKVEFLVSFYNNEISEKSEIFDDQFSVERPDGSNFTLKIRSTKLEDSAMYFCASSAGESGYTFGSGTRLTVV.

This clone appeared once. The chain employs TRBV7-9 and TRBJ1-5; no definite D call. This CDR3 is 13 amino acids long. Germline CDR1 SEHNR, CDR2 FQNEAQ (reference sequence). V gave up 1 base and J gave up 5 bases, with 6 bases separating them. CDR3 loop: CASSLVSDQPQHF. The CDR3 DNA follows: TGTGCCAGCAGCTTAGTTTCGGATCAGCCCCAGCATTTT.

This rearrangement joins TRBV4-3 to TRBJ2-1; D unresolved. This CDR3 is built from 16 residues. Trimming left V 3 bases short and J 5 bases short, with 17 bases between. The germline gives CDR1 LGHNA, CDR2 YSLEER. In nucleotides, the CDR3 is TGCGCCAGCAGCCAGAGTCCGGGTGCTTTGAACAATGAGCAGTTCTTC. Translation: CASSQSPGALNNEQFF.

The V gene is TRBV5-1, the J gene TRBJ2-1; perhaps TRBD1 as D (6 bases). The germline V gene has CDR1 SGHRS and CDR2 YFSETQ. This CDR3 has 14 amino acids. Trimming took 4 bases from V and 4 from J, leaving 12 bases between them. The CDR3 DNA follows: TGCGCCAGCAGCCTGGGGGCCGAATACAATGAGCAGTTCTTC. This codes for CASSLGAEYNEQFF. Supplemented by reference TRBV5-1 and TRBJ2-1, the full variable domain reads KAGVTQTPRYLIKTRGQQVTLSCSPISGHRSVSWYQQTPGQGLQFLFEYFSETQRNKGNFPGRFSGRQFSNSRSEMNVSTLELGDSALYLCASSLGAEYNEQFFGPGTRLTVL.

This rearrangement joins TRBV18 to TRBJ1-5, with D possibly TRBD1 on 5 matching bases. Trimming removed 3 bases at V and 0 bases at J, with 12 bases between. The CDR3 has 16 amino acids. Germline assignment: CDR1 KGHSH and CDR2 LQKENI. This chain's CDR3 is CASSPTRVNSNQPQHF. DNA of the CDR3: TGTGCCAGCTCACCTACCAGGGTAAATAGCAATCAGCCCCAGCATTTT.

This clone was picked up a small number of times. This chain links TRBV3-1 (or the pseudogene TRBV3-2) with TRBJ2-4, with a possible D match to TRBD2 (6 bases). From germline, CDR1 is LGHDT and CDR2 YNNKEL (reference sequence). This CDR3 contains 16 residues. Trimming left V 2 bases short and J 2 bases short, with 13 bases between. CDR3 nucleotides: TGTGCCAGCAGCCAACGGGACTGCGGGACCAAAAACATTCAGTACTTC. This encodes CASSQRDCGTKNIQYF.

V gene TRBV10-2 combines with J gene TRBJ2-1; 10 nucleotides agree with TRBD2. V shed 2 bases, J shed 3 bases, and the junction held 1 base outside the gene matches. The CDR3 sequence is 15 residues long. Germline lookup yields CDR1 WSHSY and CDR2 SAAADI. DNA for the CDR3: TGCGCCAGCAGTGAGGAGCGGGGGGGCTACAATGAGCAGTTCTTC. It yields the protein CASSEERGGYNEQFF.

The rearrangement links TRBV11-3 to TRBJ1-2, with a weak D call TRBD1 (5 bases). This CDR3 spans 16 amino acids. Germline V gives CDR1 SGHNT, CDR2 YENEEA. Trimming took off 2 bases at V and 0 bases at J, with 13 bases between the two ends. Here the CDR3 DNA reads TGTGCCAGCAGCTTAAGGGGATCTCCCACTAACTATGGCTACACCTTC. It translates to CASSLRGSPTNYGYTF.

The CDR3 sequence: CASSPRGGLDGNTIYF. In nucleotides, the CDR3 is TGTGCCAGCAGCCCCCGGGGAGGCCTAGATGGAAACACCATATATTTT. The chain has TRBV9 and TRBJ1-3, with no clear D. V shed 4 bases and J shed 3 bases, with 17 bases lying between them. From germline, CDR1 is SGDLS and CDR2 YYNGEE. This CDR3 is built from 16 residues.

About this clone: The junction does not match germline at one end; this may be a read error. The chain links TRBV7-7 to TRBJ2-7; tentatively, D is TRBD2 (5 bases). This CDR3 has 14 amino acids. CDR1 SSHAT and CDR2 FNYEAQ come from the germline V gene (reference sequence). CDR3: CASSTSLASYEQYF. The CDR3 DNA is TGTGCTAGCAGCACTAGTTTGGCTTCCTACGAGCAGTACTTC.

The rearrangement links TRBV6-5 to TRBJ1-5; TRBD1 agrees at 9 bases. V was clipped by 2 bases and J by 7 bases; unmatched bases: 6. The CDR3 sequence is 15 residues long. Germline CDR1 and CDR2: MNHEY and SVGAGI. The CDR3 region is CASSYEQGAGQPQHF. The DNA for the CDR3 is TGTGCCAGCAGTTACGAACAGGGGGCAGGGCAGCCCCAGCATTTT.